Listed below are T cell receptor beta chains from one sample, sequenced in a study of cytomegalovirus exposure and HLA in healthy donors. Produced via immunoSEQ multiplex PCR; TCRdb's table is partial and in-frame only. The repertoire includes 200,000 to 300,000 clones, about 86% of them detected once, and 1% to 1.5% sits in the top ten. Sequenced: PBMCs. These receptors all come from a woman in her 30s in good health and CMV-seropositive. Both conserved end residues are part of each CDR3. D genes are given only for firm matches. Size tells how often a clone was seen (once, few, many) or the class of an expanded clone, and some rows leave it out.

clone_size: once; j_call: TRBJ2-3; v_call: TRBV28; d_call: TRBD2; cdr3_nt: TGTGCCAGCATCGAGACTAGCGGCACAGATACGCAGTATTTT; cdr3_aa: CASIETSGTDTQYF
clone_size: .; j_call: TRBJ2-7; v_call: TRBV15; d_call: .; cdr3_nt: TGTGCCACCAGCAGAGAGGGGGATCGGACAGTTAGCTTC; cdr3_aa: CATSREGDRTVSF
clone_size: .; j_call: TRBJ2-7; v_call: TRBV2; d_call: .; cdr3_nt: TGTGCCAGCAGTGAAAGGCGGGCCCAGACCTACGAGCAGTACTTC; cdr3_aa: CASSERRAQTYEQYF
clone_size: .; j_call: TRBJ1-1; v_call: TRBV7-6; d_call: TRBD1; cdr3_nt: TGTGCCAGCAGCCCTGGACAGGGTTGGACTGAAGCTTTCTTT; cdr3_aa: CASSPGQGWTEAFF
clone_size: .; j_call: TRBJ2-7; v_call: TRBV6-1; d_call: TRBD1; cdr3_nt: TGTGCCAGCAGTGCGCGACAGGGCCACGAGCAGTACTTC; cdr3_aa: CASSARQGHEQYF
clone_size: .; j_call: TRBJ2-3; v_call: TRBV5-1; d_call: .; cdr3_nt: TGCGCCAGCAGCTTGATGGGGAGGGATACGCAGTATTTT; cdr3_aa: CASSLMGRDTQYF
clone_size: .; j_call: TRBJ1-4; v_call: TRBV19; d_call: TRBD1; cdr3_nt: TGTGCCAGTAGTATGGGACAGTCCACAAATGAAAAACTGTTTTTT; cdr3_aa: CASSMGQSTNEKLFF
clone_size: .; j_call: TRBJ2-1; v_call: TRBV20-1; d_call: .; cdr3_nt: TGCAGTGCTGACCGGGTCAATGAGCAGTTCTTC; cdr3_aa: CSADRVNEQFF
clone_size: .; j_call: TRBJ1-1; v_call: TRBV19; d_call: .; cdr3_nt: TGTGCCAGTAGTGAATGGGGCAGTAACACTGAAGCTTTCTTT; cdr3_aa: CASSEWGSNTEAFF
clone_size: once; j_call: TRBJ1-1; v_call: TRBV7-6; d_call: .; cdr3_nt: TGTGCCAGCAGCTTAGTCGCGGGGGGACGGGACACTGAAGCTTTCTTT; cdr3_aa: CASSLVAGGRDTEAFF
clone_size: .; j_call: TRBJ1-2; v_call: TRBV30; d_call: .; cdr3_nt: TGTGCCTGGAGCTTGACAGAGGACTATGGCTACACCTTC; cdr3_aa: CAWSLTEDYGYTF
clone_size: once; j_call: TRBJ1-5; v_call: TRBV6-4; d_call: TRBD1; cdr3_nt: TGTGCCAGCAGGTCGGGACAGGGGAAGGACGGCAATCAGCCCCAGCATTTT; cdr3_aa: CASRSGQGKDGNQPQHF
clone_size: .; j_call: TRBJ1-4; v_call: TRBV5-1; d_call: .; cdr3_nt: TGCGCCAGCAGCTGGACAGAAAAACTGTTTTTT; cdr3_aa: CASSWTEKLFF
clone_size: once; j_call: TRBJ1-1; v_call: TRBV6-6; d_call: .; cdr3_nt: TGTGCCAGCAGTTACTCGATTGAGAGCATGAACACTGAAGCTTTCTTT; cdr3_aa: CASSYSIESMNTEAFF
clone_size: .; j_call: TRBJ2-7; v_call: TRBV5-5; d_call: .; cdr3_nt: TGTGCCAGCAGCCGATACTCAGGCGAGCAGTACTTC; cdr3_aa: CASSRYSGEQYF
clone_size: many; j_call: TRBJ2-7; v_call: TRBV25-1; d_call: TRBD1; cdr3_nt: TGTGCCAGCTTCGGGACAGGGGTTTCCGAGCAGTACTTC; cdr3_aa: CASFGTGVSEQYF
clone_size: .; j_call: TRBJ2-3; v_call: TRBV14; d_call: .; cdr3_nt: TGTGCCAGCAGCCAGGAGGGTGTCCCAGATACGCAGTATTTT; cdr3_aa: CASSQEGVPDTQYF
clone_size: few; j_call: TRBJ2-2; v_call: TRBV7-9; d_call: .; cdr3_nt: TGTGCCAGCAGCTTGAGGGCGGGGACCGGTGGGGAGCTGTTTTTT; cdr3_aa: CASSLRAGTGGELFF
clone_size: .; j_call: TRBJ2-1; v_call: TRBV5-1; d_call: TRBD2; cdr3_nt: TGCGCCAGCAGCTTGGAGGGGACTAGCGGGCGCTCCTACAATGAGCAGTTCTTC; cdr3_aa: CASSLEGTSGRSYNEQFF
clone_size: .; j_call: TRBJ2-1; v_call: TRBV18; d_call: TRBD2; cdr3_nt: TGTGCCAGCTCAGCCGGGACTAGCGGGGTAAATGAGCAGTTCTTC; cdr3_aa: CASSAGTSGVNEQFF
clone_size: .; j_call: TRBJ2-2; v_call: TRBV7-9; d_call: .; cdr3_nt: TGTGCCAGCAGCTCGTTTGTTCCGAACACCGGGGAGCTGTTTTTT; cdr3_aa: CASSSFVPNTGELFF
clone_size: .; j_call: TRBJ2-1; v_call: TRBV6-5; d_call: TRBD2; cdr3_nt: TGTGCCAGCAGGCCCCTAGCGGGAGTCGTCAATGAGCAGTTCTTC; cdr3_aa: CASRPLAGVVNEQFF
clone_size: .; j_call: TRBJ2-2; v_call: TRBV7-8; d_call: TRBD1; cdr3_nt: TGTGCCAGCAGCCGAGAGACAGGGGCCACCGGGGAGCTGTTTTTT; cdr3_aa: CASSRETGATGELFF
clone_size: .; j_call: TRBJ2-3; v_call: TRBV7-3; d_call: TRBD2; cdr3_nt: TGTGCCAGCAGCCGGACTAGCGGGAGCATCGGCACAGATACGCAGTATTTT; cdr3_aa: CASSRTSGSIGTDTQYF
clone_size: .; j_call: TRBJ1-2; v_call: TRBV7-6; d_call: .; cdr3_nt: TGTGCCAGCAGCTTACACAGGGACCTAGAGGGCGGCTACACCTTC; cdr3_aa: CASSLHRDLEGGYTF
clone_size: .; j_call: TRBJ1-2; v_call: TRBV30; d_call: TRBD1; cdr3_nt: TGTGCCTGGAGTGTACAGGGGGCGCATGGCTACACCTTC; cdr3_aa: CAWSVQGAHGYTF
clone_size: once; j_call: TRBJ2-3; v_call: TRBV25-1; d_call: .; cdr3_nt: TGTGCCAGCAGTTCTTACGCAACTAGCACAGATACGCAGTATTTT; cdr3_aa: CASSSYATSTDTQYF
clone_size: .; j_call: TRBJ2-1; v_call: TRBV12-2; d_call: .; cdr3_nt: TGTGCAAGTCGCTTAGAATATTGGGACAGGGGCAATGAGCAGTTCTTC; cdr3_aa: CASRLEYWDRGNEQFF
clone_size: .; j_call: TRBJ1-2; v_call: TRBV4-1; d_call: .; cdr3_nt: TGCGCCAGCAGCCCCCTCTTTCAGAAATCCTATGGCTACACCTTC; cdr3_aa: CASSPLFQKSYGYTF
clone_size: .; j_call: TRBJ2-1; v_call: TRBV7-3; d_call: TRBD2; cdr3_nt: TGTGCCAGCAGCCGTAATCCAACCGTAATAGCGGGAGATCGCCGCAATGAGCAGTTCTTC; cdr3_aa: CASSRNPTVIAGDRRNEQFF
clone_size: once; j_call: TRBJ2-3; v_call: TRBV10-3; d_call: TRBD2; cdr3_nt: TGTGCCACGCGGGAGCGGGGGGGCACAGATACGCAGTATTTT; cdr3_aa: CATRERGGTDTQYF
clone_size: once; j_call: TRBJ2-2; v_call: TRBV5-6; d_call: .; cdr3_nt: TGTGCCAGCAGCTTACTCCGGGACAACCTGAACACCGGGGAGCTGTTTTTT; cdr3_aa: CASSLLRDNLNTGELFF
clone_size: .; j_call: TRBJ2-3; v_call: TRBV7-2; d_call: .; cdr3_nt: TGTGCCAGCAGCTTAGAAGGGACTGTCACAGATACGCAGTATTTT; cdr3_aa: CASSLEGTVTDTQYF
clone_size: .; j_call: TRBJ2-1; v_call: TRBV19; d_call: .; cdr3_nt: TGTGCCAGTACCTCCGGCGAGGGAGGAGGTCACAATGAGCAGTTCTTC; cdr3_aa: CASTSGEGGGHNEQFF
clone_size: .; j_call: TRBJ2-7; v_call: TRBV28; d_call: TRBD2; cdr3_nt: TGTGCCAGCACCCCTAGCGGGAGGGCCCGTTACGAGCAGTACTTC; cdr3_aa: CASTPSGRARYEQYF
clone_size: .; j_call: TRBJ2-7; v_call: TRBV9; d_call: TRBD1; cdr3_nt: TGTGCCAGCAGCGTAGATGGGACAGGGGACTCCTACGAGCAGTACTTC; cdr3_aa: CASSVDGTGDSYEQYF
clone_size: .; j_call: TRBJ1-3; v_call: TRBV2; d_call: .; cdr3_nt: TGTGCCAGCAGTGAAGCGCTTCGGAGAGGGAGGATAAACACCATATATTTT; cdr3_aa: CASSEALRRGRINTIYF
clone_size: .; j_call: TRBJ2-1; v_call: TRBV6-4; d_call: TRBD2; cdr3_nt: TGTGCCAGCAGTGATGGTTCGACTAGCGGGAGTCATGAGCAGTTCTTC; cdr3_aa: CASSDGSTSGSHEQFF
clone_size: few; j_call: TRBJ1-2; v_call: TRBV28; d_call: TRBD1; cdr3_nt: TGTGCCAGCAAAAGTCAGGGGGCCGAGCTGGGCTATGGCTACACCTTC; cdr3_aa: CASKSQGAELGYGYTF
clone_size: .; j_call: TRBJ1-1; v_call: TRBV5-1; d_call: TRBD1; cdr3_nt: TGCGCCAGCAGCTCGCCGGGACAGGGCACTGAAGCTTTCTTT; cdr3_aa: CASSSPGQGTEAFF
clone_size: .; j_call: TRBJ2-4; v_call: TRBV30; d_call: .; cdr3_nt: TGTGCCTGGAGTTCCGACCGGAGGGCCAAAAACATTCAGTACTTC; cdr3_aa: CAWSSDRRAKNIQYF
clone_size: .; j_call: TRBJ2-7; v_call: TRBV2; d_call: TRBD2; cdr3_nt: TGTGCCATCCCCCCCGAGCGGGAGGGGGACGAGCAGTACTTC; cdr3_aa: CAIPPEREGDEQYF
clone_size: .; j_call: TRBJ1-1; v_call: TRBV4-1; d_call: .; cdr3_nt: TGCGCCAGCAGCCAAACAGGGTTTGAAGCTTTCTTT; cdr3_aa: CASSQTGFEAFF
clone_size: .; j_call: TRBJ2-5; v_call: TRBV7-6; d_call: .; cdr3_nt: TGTGCCAGCAGCCAAACTCCTGGACATTTTCAAGAGACCCAGTACTTC; cdr3_aa: CASSQTPGHFQETQYF
clone_size: .; j_call: TRBJ2-3; v_call: TRBV2; d_call: TRBD2; cdr3_nt: TGTGCCAGCAGGGGGGGACTAGCGGGAGCTGCAGATACGCAGTATTTT; cdr3_aa: CASRGGLAGAADTQYF
clone_size: .; j_call: TRBJ2-1; v_call: TRBV30; d_call: TRBD2; cdr3_nt: TGTGCCTGGAGGGGAGGGGATGAGCAGTTCTTC; cdr3_aa: CAWRGGDEQFF
clone_size: .; j_call: TRBJ2-7; v_call: TRBV7-2; d_call: TRBD2; cdr3_nt: TGTGCCAGCCAGAAACTAGCGGGAGCCTACGAGCAGTACTTC; cdr3_aa: CASQKLAGAYEQYF
clone_size: once; j_call: TRBJ1-2; v_call: TRBV30; d_call: .; cdr3_nt: TGTGCCTGGAGTAGAGTCGGCGGGGGCTACACCTTC; cdr3_aa: CAWSRVGGGYTF
clone_size: .; j_call: TRBJ2-7; v_call: TRBV28; d_call: TRBD1; cdr3_nt: TGTGCCAGCAGTTACCCTCGGGACAGGGGTTACGAGCAGTACTTC; cdr3_aa: CASSYPRDRGYEQYF
clone_size: .; j_call: TRBJ2-4; v_call: TRBV10-1; d_call: TRBD1; cdr3_nt: TGCGCCAGCAGTGAGGCCGGGACAGGCAAAAACATTCAGTACTTC; cdr3_aa: CASSEAGTGKNIQYF
clone_size: .; j_call: TRBJ2-1; v_call: TRBV27; d_call: TRBD2; cdr3_nt: TGTGCCAGCAGTCCTCTAGCGGGAGGGTCCCACAATGAGCAGTTCTTC; cdr3_aa: CASSPLAGGSHNEQFF
clone_size: .; j_call: TRBJ1-4; v_call: TRBV5-8; d_call: .; cdr3_nt: TGTGCCAGCAGCCTGGACGGTTTTGAAAAACTGTTTTTT; cdr3_aa: CASSLDGFEKLFF
clone_size: .; j_call: TRBJ2-7; v_call: TRBV11-2; d_call: .; cdr3_nt: TGTGCCAGCAAACCATTCGCACAAGTCTCCTACGAGCAGTACTTC; cdr3_aa: CASKPFAQVSYEQYF